The clone carrying this T cell receptor (beta chain) was recorded a few times. PCR amplification relied on 60 Vbeta primers (plus 13 Jbeta primers). Sequenced by immunoSEQ multiplex PCR; TCRdb stores in-frame clones only, minus some. The table has fewer than 250,000 clones, roughly 82% seen once. The sample comes from a study of cytomegalovirus exposure and HLA in healthy donors. Germline lookup yields CDR1 SGHRS and CDR2 YFSETQ. Trimming cost V 4 bases and J 6 bases; bases outside gene matches: 10. The CDR3 is 14 residues long. Sequenced sample: PBMCs. The chain employs TRBV5-1 and TRBJ2-7; TRBD1 matches 7 bases. This clonotype was sampled from a man aged 40-50 years in good health and CMV-seropositive. This CDR3 reads CASSQPGTAGEQYF. The DNA of the CDR3 is TGCGCCAGCAGCCAGCCAGGGACAGCCGGCGAGCAGTACTTC.